The next 23 T cell receptor beta chains were all read from a single sample in a study of T cell responses to AZD1222 COVID-19 vaccine. Repertoires were generated with immunoSEQ multiplex PCR, while TCRdb's copy carries only in-frame clones and drops some. The table lists more than 100,000 clones, around 85% of them singletons. The sequences come from peripheral blood, collected 28 days after the second dose of the MenACWY control vaccine. These receptors were taken from an adult who received the MenACWY meningococcal vaccine as a control.

This chain connects TRBV7-9 to TRBJ1-1, with no clear D. CDR3 length: 13 amino acids. Trimming took off 1 base at V and 2 bases at J, with 5 bases between the two ends. Germline V gene lookup returns CDR1 SEHNR and CDR2 FQNEAQ (reference sequence). The CDR3 spells CASSLEYNTEAFF. The DNA of the CDR3 is TGTGCCAGCAGCTTAGAATATAACACTGAAGCTTTCTTT.

Only one count was recorded for this clone. The chain links TRBV7-8 to TRBJ2-1; the match to TRBD1 covers 7 bases. The CDR3 is 16 residues long. V dropped 1 base and J dropped 7; count of bases not matched to a gene: 10. Germline V gives CDR1 SGHVS, CDR2 FQNEAQ. The CDR3 reads CASSLGGQGVGNEQFF. Written as DNA, the CDR3 is TGTGCCAGCAGCTTAGGAGGGCAGGGGGTAGGGAATGAGCAGTTCTTC.

The chain recombines TRBV2 with TRBJ2-5; the D is unclear. V shed 6 bases and J shed 5 bases, with 10 bases lying between them. The CDR3 covers 12 residues. Per the germline V gene, CDR1 is SNHLY and CDR2 is FYNNEI. The CDR3 loop is CASRSSRETQYF. CDR3 DNA sequence: TGTGCCAGCAGGTCTAGTCGGGAGACCCAGTACTTC.

The chain employs TRBV5-1 and TRBJ2-2, with D perhaps TRBD2 (5 bases). V lost 0 bases to trimming and J lost 6 bases, with 15 bases between them. Germline CDR1 is SGHRS and CDR2 is YFSETQ. The CDR3 sequence is 16 residues long. CDR3 region: CASSLGRLDGAGELFF. CDR3 nucleotides: TGCGCCAGCAGCTTGGGTCGATTGGACGGGGCCGGGGAGCTGTTTTTT. Full variable domain (rest looked up from reference TRBV5-1 and TRBJ2-2): KAGVTQTPRYLIKTRGQQVTLSCSPISGHRSVSWYQQTPGQGLQFLFEYFSETQRNKGNFPGRFSGRQFSNSRSEMNVSTLELGDSALYLCASSLGRLDGAGELFFGEGSRLTVL.

V gene TRBV18 combines with J gene TRBJ1-2; D unclear. V lost 6 bases to trimming and J lost 3 bases, with 17 bases between them. The V gene's germline CDR1 is KGHSH and CDR2 LQKENI. This CDR3 is built from 15 residues. This CDR3 reads CASSLIPGSDYGYTF. The CDR3 DNA reads as TGTGCCAGCTCCCTAATACCGGGGTCTGACTATGGCTACACCTTC.

As concerns this clone: This CDR3 is missing its conserved last phenylalanine or tryptophan, likely due to a read error. It is unclear where the CDR3 begins or ends on the DNA, so no DNA is shown, and the CDR3 is as TCRdb lists it. The chain carries TRBV21-1 and TRBJ1-1; TRBD1 is the table's D call and was not checked against the DNA. TRBV21-1 is a documented pseudogene. The CDR3 spans 11 amino acids, including both terminal residues. The CDR3 sequence is CASSKRAPTGS.

The genes are TRBV6-2 or TRBV6-3 and TRBJ2-3; TRBD2 matches at 13 bases. Germline V lookup: CDR1 MNHEY, CDR2 SVGEGT. J lost 4 bases, V lost 5 bases, and 9 bases had no gene match. The CDR3 runs 17 residues. The chain's CDR3 is CASSTRTSGSMSDTQYF. CDR3 nucleotides: TGTGCCAGCAGTACGAGGACTAGCGGGAGTATGTCAGATACGCAGTATTTT.

J is TRBJ1-6 and V is TRBV28; 8 bases are shared with TRBD1. Per germline, CDR1 MDHEN and CDR2 SYDVKM. CDR3 length: 15 amino acids. The junction had 1 base not matched to a gene; V was cut back by 5 bases and J by 1 base. The CDR3 sequence is CASSTGGSYNSPLHF. The DNA for the CDR3 is TGTGCCAGCAGTACAGGGGGTTCCTATAATTCACCCCTCCACTTT. Looking up the rest from reference TRBV28 and TRBJ1-6 gives the full variable domain: DVKVTQSSRYLVKRTGEKVFLECVQDMDHENMFWYRQDPGLGLRLIYFSYDVKMKEKGDIPEGYSVSREKKERFSLILESASTNQTSMYLCASSTGGSYNSPLHFGNGTRLTVT.

The V call is TRBV28, the J call TRBJ1-2; D may be TRBD1 (5 bases). The length of the CDR3 is 12 residues. V gave up 5 bases and J gave up 5 bases, with 9 bases separating them. CDR1 is MDHEN and CDR2 is SYDVKM in the germline V gene. The chain's CDR3 is CASSPQGYGYTF. CDR3 DNA sequence: TGTGCCAGCAGTCCGCAGGGTTATGGCTACACCTTC.

The chain carries TRBV19 and TRBJ1-5; perhaps TRBD1 as D (6 bases). Germline CDR1 LNHDA, CDR2 SQIVND (reference sequence). V was pared by 2 bases and J by 7 bases, with 15 bases between. CDR3 size: 15 residues. The CDR3 nucleotides are TGTGCCAGTAGTATAAGTTCCAGGGGAGGACAGCCCCAGCATTTT. Translation: CASSISSRGGQPQHF.

The chain combines TRBV24-1 with TRBJ2-2; D is uncertain. This CDR3 has 14 residues. Trimming stripped 5 bases from V and 2 bases from J, with 8 bases between. Germline CDR1 and CDR2: KGHDR and SFDVKD. The CDR3 DNA reads TGTGCCACCAGTGTTGGGGTTAACACCGGGGAGCTGTTTTTT. Protein product: CATSVGVNTGELFF.

This clone was found once. The chain couples TRBV6-5 to TRBJ1-4; D not resolved. Trimming took 5 bases from V and 4 from J, leaving 11 bases between them. The CDR3 extends over 14 amino acids. Looked up from germline, CDR1 is MNHEY and CDR2 is SVGAGI. The chain's CDR3 is CASSLGPINEKLFF. CDR3 nucleotides: TGTGCCAGCAGTCTTGGGCCGATTAATGAAAAACTGTTTTTT.

For the CDR3, the DNA is TGCGCCAGCAGCCGAGGGGGACTAGCGGTTTTAGGGAATGAGCAGTTCTTC. This encodes CASSRGGLAVLGNEQFF. The rearrangement uses TRBV4-1 and TRBJ2-1; 11 positions match TRBD2. The germline V gene encodes CDR1 MGHRA and CDR2 YSYEKL. The CDR3 is 17 residues long. J was trimmed by 7 bases and V by 4 bases; bases with no gene match: 12.

The V call is TRBV5-1, the J call TRBJ1-5, with D possibly TRBD1 on 5 matching bases. The germline V gene has CDR1 SGHRS and CDR2 YFSETQ. This CDR3 comprises 15 residues. V lost 4 bases, J lost 3 bases, and 14 bases lay in between. CDR3 region: CASSPLGGTNQPQHF. CDR3 coding DNA: TGCGCCAGCAGCCCCCTTGGGGGGACCAATCAGCCCCAGCATTTT.

The rearrangement links TRBV7-2 to TRBJ1-4; no clear D gene. Deletions cut 3 bases from V and 0 bases from J, with 5 bases between. The CDR3 spans 14 residues. Germline V CDR1 and CDR2: SGHTA, FQGNSA. DNA of the CDR3: TGTGCCAGCAGCTTTGAGGCAACTAATGAAAAACTGTTTTTT. Protein sequence: CASSFEATNEKLFF.

This clone turned up a few times. The chain employs TRBV19 and TRBJ1-2; D is unresolved. V was pared by 7 bases and J by 4 bases, with 10 bases between. Per the germline V gene, CDR1 is LNHDA and CDR2 is SQIVND (reference sequence). This CDR3 has 12 amino acids. The CDR3 DNA reads as TGTGCCAGTACCGAGGCGTCCTATGGCTACACCTTC. Protein: CASTEASYGYTF.

The V call is TRBV24-1, the J call TRBJ1-1; a possible D gene is TRBD1 (5 bases). This CDR3 is 13 amino acids long. Germline lookup yields CDR1 KGHDR and CDR2 SFDVKD. V lost 3 bases, J lost 4 bases, and 8 bases lay in between. The CDR3 DNA sequence: TGTGCCACCAGTGATCAGGGACGCACTGAAGCTTTCTTT. Amino acids: CATSDQGRTEAFF.

The chain links TRBV3-1 (or the pseudogene TRBV3-2) to TRBJ1-4; D gene ambiguous. Germline CDR1 and CDR2: LGHDT and YNNKEL (reference sequence). Trimming cost V 4 bases and J 3 bases, with 15 bases left between them. The CDR3 extends over 16 amino acids. CDR3 region: CASSRQTVLANEKLFF. CDR3 in DNA: TGTGCCAGCAGCCGCCAAACAGTGTTAGCTAATGAAAAACTGTTTTTT.

The DNA of the CDR3 is TGTGCCAGCAGCCAGGGGACTAGCGGGGGAACAGATACGCAGTATTTT. It is translated as CASSQGTSGGTDTQYF. The rearrangement joins TRBV5-4 to TRBJ2-3; 14 bases are shared with TRBD2. The germline gives CDR1 SGHNT, CDR2 YYREEE (reference sequence). The CDR3 is made up of 16 amino acids. The junction had 4 bases not matched to a gene; V was cut back by 4 bases and J by 3 bases.

V is TRBV4-1 and J is TRBJ2-7, with D perhaps TRBD1 or TRBD2 (7 bases each). Germline CDR1 and CDR2: MGHRA and YSYEKL. Between the trimmed V and J ends, which lost 4 bases and 1 base, there was a span of 17 bases. The CDR3 sequence is 16 residues long. The CDR3 sequence: CASSREGASGSYEQYF. The DNA of the CDR3 is TGCGCCAGCAGCCGGGAGGGGGCTAGCGGATCCTACGAGCAGTACTTC.

V and J are TRBV7-2 and TRBJ2-7, with D uncertain. The CDR3 runs 13 residues. Per germline, CDR1 SGHTA and CDR2 FQGNSA. V was pared by 0 bases and J by 6 bases, with 9 bases between. The CDR3 nucleotides read TGTGCCAGCAGCTTAGCAGGAGCTACCGAGCAGTACTTC. As protein: CASSLAGATEQYF.

The chain recombines TRBV5-4 with TRBJ2-3, with no clear D. CDR1 and CDR2 (germline): SGHNT, YYREEE (reference sequence). Trimming removed 4 bases from V and 2 bases from J, with 5 bases in between. The CDR3 loop spans 12 amino acids. CDR3 protein: CASSLTTDTQYF. Here the CDR3 DNA reads TGTGCCAGCAGCCTCACCACAGATACGCAGTATTTT. The variable domain in full, with the rest retrieved from reference TRBV5-4 and TRBJ2-3, is ETGVTQSPTHLIKTRGQQVTLRCSSQSGHNTVSWYQQALGQGPQFIFQYYREEENGRGNFPPRFSGLQFPNYSSELNVNALELDDSALYLCASSLTTDTQYFGPGTRLTVL.

The V and J genes are TRBV19 and TRBJ1-1; D gene uncertain. Germline-derived CDR1 and CDR2 are LNHDA and SQIVND (reference sequence). The V end was cut by 2 bases, the J end by 5 bases, with 12 bases between. The CDR3 extends over 14 amino acids. CDR3 DNA sequence: TGTGCCAGTAGTATAATCGGGGTGGGGACTGAAGCTTTCTTT. Protein sequence: CASSIIGVGTEAFF.